A single TCR beta chain is shown here with its context. The antigen remains unidentified. The sample belongs to a study of cytomegalovirus exposure and HLA in healthy donors. Produced via immunoSEQ multiplex PCR; TCRdb's table is partial and in-frame only. The table has about 250,000 clones, about 90% seen once. The germline V gene encodes CDR1 LNHDA and CDR2 SQIVND (reference sequence). V shed 1 base, J shed 10 bases, and the junction held 6 bases outside the gene matches. The CDR3 consists of 15 residues. Study findings and constraints: Specificity for CMV antigens was confirmed in vitro for a few of the CMV-associated chains. High specificity and sensitivity for cytomegalovirus status were reported for the classifier.

Sequencing was done on a sample of PBMCs. The TCR was taken from a man aged 18 to 29 in good health and CMV-seropositive. The rearrangement joins TRBV19 to TRBJ2-1, with 11 bases lining up with TRBD2. The CDR3 DNA reads as TGTGCCAGTAGTATAGGGGCTCTAGCGGGAGGAGAGCAGTTCTTC. It is translated as CASSIGALAGGEQFF. Complete variable domain (other parts from reference TRBV19 and TRBJ2-1): DGGITQSPKYLFRKEGQNVTLSCEQNLNHDAMYWYRQDPGQGLRLIYYSQIVNDFQKGDIAEGYSVSREKKESFPLTVTSAQKNPTAFYLCASSIGALAGGEQFFGPGTRLTVL.